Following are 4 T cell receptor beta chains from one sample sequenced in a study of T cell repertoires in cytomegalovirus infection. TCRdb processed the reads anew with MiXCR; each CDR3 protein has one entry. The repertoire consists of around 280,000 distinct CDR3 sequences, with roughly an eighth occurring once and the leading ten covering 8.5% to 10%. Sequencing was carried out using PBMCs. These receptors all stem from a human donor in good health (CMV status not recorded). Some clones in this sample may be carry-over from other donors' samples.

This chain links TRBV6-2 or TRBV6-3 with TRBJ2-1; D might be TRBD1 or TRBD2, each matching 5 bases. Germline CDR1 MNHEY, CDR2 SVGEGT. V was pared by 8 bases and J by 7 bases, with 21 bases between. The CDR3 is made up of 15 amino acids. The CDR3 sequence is CASLNGARGTNEQFF. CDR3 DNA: TGTGCCAGCCTCAATGGGGCGAGGGGTACAAATGAGCAGTTCTTC.

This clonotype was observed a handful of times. CDR3 residues: CASSFLERRNEQFF. Here the CDR3 DNA reads TGTGCCAGCAGCTTTTTGGAGCGTAGGAATGAGCAGTTCTTC. The rearrangement uses TRBV7-9 and TRBJ2-1; D is ambiguous. The CDR3 sequence is 14 residues long. The ends were cut back, 3 bases at V and 7 bases at J, with 13 bases in the middle. Germline V CDR1 and CDR2: SEHNR, FQNEAQ (reference sequence).

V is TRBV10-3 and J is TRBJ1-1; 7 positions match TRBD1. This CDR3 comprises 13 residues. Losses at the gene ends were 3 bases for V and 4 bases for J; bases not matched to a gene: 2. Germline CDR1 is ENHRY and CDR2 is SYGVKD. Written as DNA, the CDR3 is TGTGCCATCAGTGAACGGGACAGCACTGAAGCTTTCTTT. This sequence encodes CAISERDSTEAFF.

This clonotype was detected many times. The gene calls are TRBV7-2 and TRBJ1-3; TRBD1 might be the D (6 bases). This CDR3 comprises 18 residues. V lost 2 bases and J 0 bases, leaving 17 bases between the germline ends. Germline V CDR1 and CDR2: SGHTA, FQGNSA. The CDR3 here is CASSLLGVRGGSGNTIYF. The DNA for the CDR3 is TGTGCCAGCAGCTTACTAGGAGTCAGGGGAGGCTCTGGAAACACCATATATTTT.